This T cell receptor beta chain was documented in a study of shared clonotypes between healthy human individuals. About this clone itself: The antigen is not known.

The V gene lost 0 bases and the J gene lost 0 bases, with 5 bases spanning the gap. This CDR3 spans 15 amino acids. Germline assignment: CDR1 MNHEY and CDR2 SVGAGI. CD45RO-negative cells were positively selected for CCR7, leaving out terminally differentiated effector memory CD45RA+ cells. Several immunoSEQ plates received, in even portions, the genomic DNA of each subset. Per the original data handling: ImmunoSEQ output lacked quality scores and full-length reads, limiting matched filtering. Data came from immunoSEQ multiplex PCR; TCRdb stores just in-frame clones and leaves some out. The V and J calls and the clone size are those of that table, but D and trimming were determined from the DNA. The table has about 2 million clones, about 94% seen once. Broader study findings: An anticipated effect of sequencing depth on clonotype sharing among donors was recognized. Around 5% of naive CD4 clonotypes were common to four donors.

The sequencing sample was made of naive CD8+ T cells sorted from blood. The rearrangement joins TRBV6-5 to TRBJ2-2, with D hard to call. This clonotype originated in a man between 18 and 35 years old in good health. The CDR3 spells CASSYSQANTGELFF. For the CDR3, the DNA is TGTGCCAGCAGTTACTCGCAGGCGAACACCGGGGAGCTGTTTTTT.